This TCR beta chain was sequenced in a study of immune cell composition in non-small cell lung cancer. General study points: Top 10 clone scores and clonality were higher in squamous than adenocarcinoma. In adenocarcinoma, maximal tumour-associated clone frequency tracked TIL tumour reactivity.

This clone was counted between two and nine times. The antigen is undetermined. V gave up 2 bases and J gave up 7 bases, with 8 bases separating them. Per germline, CDR1 LGHNA and CDR2 YNFKEQ. The CDR3 consists of 12 residues. TCRdb keeps only in-frame clones here, not all; method: immunoSEQ multiplex PCR. The sample yields 15,000 or so clones, 69% seen once. The sequenced sample consisted of lung tumor tissue. This sequence joins TRBV4-2 and TRBJ1-1, with D hard to call. The sequence derives from a human donor with non-small cell lung cancer. CDR3 sequence (DNA): TGTGCCAGCAGCCAAAATATAAATGAAGCTTTCTTT. It is translated as CASSQNINEAFF.